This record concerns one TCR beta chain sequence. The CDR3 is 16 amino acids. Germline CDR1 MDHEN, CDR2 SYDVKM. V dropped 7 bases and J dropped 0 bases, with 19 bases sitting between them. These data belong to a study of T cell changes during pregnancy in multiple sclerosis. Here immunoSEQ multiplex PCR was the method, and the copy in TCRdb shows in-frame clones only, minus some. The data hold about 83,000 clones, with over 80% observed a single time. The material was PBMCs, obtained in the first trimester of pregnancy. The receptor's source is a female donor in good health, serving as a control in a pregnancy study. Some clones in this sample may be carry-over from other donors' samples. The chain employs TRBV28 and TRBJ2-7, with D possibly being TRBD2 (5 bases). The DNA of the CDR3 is TGTGCCAGCATCGAGGGTGGTGGCGGTAGCTCCTACGAGCAGTACTTC. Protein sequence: CASIEGGGGSSYEQYF.